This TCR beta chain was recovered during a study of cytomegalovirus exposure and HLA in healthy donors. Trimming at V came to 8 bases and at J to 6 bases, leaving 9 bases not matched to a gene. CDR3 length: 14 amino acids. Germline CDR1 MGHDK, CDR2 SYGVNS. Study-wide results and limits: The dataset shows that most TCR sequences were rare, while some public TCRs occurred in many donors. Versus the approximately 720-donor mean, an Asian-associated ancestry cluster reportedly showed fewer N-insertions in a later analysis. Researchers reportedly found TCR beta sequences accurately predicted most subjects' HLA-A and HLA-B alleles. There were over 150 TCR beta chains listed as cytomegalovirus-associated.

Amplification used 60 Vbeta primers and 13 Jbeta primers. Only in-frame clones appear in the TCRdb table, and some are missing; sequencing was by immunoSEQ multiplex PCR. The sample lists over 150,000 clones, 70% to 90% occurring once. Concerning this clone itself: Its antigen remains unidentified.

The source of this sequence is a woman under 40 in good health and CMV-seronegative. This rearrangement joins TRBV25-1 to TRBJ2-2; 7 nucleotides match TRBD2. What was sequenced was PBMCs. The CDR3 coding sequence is TGTGCCAGCGGAGGGGAGGGTTCCGCCGGGGAGCTGTTTTTT. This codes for CASGGEGSAGELFF.